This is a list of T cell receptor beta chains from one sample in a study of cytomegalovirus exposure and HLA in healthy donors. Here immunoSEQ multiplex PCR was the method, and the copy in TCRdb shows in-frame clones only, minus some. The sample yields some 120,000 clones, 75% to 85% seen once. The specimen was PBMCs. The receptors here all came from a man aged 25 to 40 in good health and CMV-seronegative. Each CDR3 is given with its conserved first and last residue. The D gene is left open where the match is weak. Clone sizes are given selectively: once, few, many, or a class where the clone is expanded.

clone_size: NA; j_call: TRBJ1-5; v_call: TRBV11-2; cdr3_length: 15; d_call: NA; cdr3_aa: CASSLGRVSNQPQHF; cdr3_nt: TGTGCCAGCAGCTTAGGGAGGGTTAGCAATCAGCCCCAGCATTTT
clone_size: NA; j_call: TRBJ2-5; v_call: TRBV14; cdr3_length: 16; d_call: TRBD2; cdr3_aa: CASSQPSGDPQETQYF; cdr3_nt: TGTGCCAGCAGCCAGCCTAGCGGGGACCCCCAAGAGACCCAGTACTTC
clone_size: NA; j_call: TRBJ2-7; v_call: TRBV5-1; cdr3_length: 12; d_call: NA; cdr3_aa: CASSLAMGEQYF; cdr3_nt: TGCGCCAGCAGCTTGGCAATGGGCGAGCAGTACTTC
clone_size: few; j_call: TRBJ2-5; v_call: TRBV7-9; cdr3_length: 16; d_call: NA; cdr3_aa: CASSLSPKDSQETQYF; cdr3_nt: TGTGCCAGCAGCTTGTCTCCAAAAGACAGTCAAGAGACCCAGTACTTC
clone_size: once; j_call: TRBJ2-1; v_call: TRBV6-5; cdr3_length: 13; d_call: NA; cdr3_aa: CASSSTPGNEQFF; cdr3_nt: TGTGCCAGCAGTTCGACTCCCGGGAATGAGCAGTTCTTC
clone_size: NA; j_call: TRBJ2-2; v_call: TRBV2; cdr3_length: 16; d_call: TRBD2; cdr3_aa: CASSSRTSGNTGELFF; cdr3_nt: TGTGCCAGCAGTTCCAGGACTAGCGGGAACACCGGGGAGCTGTTTTTT
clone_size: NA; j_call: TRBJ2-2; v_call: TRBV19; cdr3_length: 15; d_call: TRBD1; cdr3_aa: CASSIGTGVPGELFF; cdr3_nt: TGTGCCAGTAGTATTGGGACAGGGGTACCCGGGGAGCTGTTTTTT
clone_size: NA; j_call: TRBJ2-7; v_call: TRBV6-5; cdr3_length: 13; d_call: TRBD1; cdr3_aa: CASSYGTGGEQYF; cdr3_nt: TGTGCCAGCAGTTATGGGACAGGGGGCGAGCAGTACTTC
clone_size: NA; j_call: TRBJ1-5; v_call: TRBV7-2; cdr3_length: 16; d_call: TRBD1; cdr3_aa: CASSPRGLSGNQPQHF; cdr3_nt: TGTGCCAGCAGCCCAAGGGGGCTTTCAGGCAATCAGCCCCAGCATTTT
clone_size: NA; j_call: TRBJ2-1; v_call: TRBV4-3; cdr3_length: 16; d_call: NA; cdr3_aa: CASSNTGTYTYNEQFF; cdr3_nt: TGCGCCAGCAGCAACACCGGGACTTATACCTACAATGAGCAGTTCTTC
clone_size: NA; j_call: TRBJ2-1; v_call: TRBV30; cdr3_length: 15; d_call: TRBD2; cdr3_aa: CAWRPGLAGINEQFF; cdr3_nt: TGTGCCTGGCGGCCGGGACTAGCGGGGATCAATGAGCAGTTCTTC
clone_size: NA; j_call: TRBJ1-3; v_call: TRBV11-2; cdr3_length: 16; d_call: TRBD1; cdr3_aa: CASSSYRGNSGNTIYF; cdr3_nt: TGTGCCAGCAGCAGCTACAGGGGAAACTCTGGAAACACCATATATTTT
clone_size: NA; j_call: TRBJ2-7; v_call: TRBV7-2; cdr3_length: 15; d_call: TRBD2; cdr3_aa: CASSLMTSELGEQYF; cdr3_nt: TGTGCCAGCAGCCTCATGACTAGCGAGTTGGGCGAGCAGTACTTC
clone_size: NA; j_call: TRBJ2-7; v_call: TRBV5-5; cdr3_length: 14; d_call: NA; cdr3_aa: CASSSEVRGDEQYF; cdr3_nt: TGTGCCAGCAGCTCAGAGGTTCGTGGCGACGAGCAGTACTTC
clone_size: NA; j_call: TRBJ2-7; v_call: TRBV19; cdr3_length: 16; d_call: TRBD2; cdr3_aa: CASSPRSGGGTYEQYF; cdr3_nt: TGTGCCAGTAGTCCCCGTTCGGGCGGGGGGACCTACGAGCAGTACTTC
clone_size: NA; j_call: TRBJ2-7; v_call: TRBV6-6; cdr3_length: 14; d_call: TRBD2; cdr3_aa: CASSRLAGGYEQYF; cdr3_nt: TGTGCCAGCTCGAGACTAGCGGGAGGCTACGAGCAGTACTTC
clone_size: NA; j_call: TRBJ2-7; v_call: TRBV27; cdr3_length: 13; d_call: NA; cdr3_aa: CASSFAGAVEQYF; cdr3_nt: TGTGCCAGCAGTTTCGCAGGGGCGGTCGAGCAGTACTTC
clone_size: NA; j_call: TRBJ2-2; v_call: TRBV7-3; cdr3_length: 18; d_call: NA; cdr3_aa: CASSPARAGPLSTGELFF; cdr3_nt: TGTGCCAGCAGCCCGGCTCGGGCGGGACCACTTTCGACCGGGGAGCTGTTTTTT
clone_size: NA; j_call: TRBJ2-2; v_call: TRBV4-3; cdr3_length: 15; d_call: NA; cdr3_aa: CASSQHLADTGELFF; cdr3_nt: TGCGCCAGCAGCCAACACCTAGCTGACACCGGGGAGCTGTTTTTT
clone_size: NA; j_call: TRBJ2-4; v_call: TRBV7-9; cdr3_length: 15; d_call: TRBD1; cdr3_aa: CASSLRDRGKNIQYF; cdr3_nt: TGTGCCAGCAGCCTCCGGGACAGGGGTAAAAACATTCAGTACTTC
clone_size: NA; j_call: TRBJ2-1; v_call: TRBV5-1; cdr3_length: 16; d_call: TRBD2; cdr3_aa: CASSPLAGGFRNEQFF; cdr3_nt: TGCGCCAGCAGCCCCTTAGCGGGAGGGTTTAGAAATGAGCAGTTCTTC
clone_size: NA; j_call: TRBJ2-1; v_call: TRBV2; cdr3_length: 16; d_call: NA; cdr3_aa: CASSEGSVAQSNEQFF; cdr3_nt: TGTGCCAGCAGTGAAGGGTCGGTAGCCCAGTCCAATGAGCAGTTCTTC
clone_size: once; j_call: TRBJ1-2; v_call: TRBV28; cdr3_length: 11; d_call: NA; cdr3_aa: CAAGKYYGYTF; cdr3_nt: TGTGCGGCAGGGAAATACTATGGCTACACCTTC
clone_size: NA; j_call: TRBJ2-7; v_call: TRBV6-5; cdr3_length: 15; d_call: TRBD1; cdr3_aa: CASSLAPGTGYEQYF; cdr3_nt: TGTGCCAGCAGTTTAGCACCCGGGACAGGCTACGAGCAGTACTTC
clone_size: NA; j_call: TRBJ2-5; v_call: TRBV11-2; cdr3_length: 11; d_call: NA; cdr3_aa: CASRSQETQYF; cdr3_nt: TGTGCCAGCAGATCACAAGAGACCCAGTACTTC
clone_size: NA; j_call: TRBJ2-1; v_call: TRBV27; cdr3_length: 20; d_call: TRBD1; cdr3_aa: CASSLWGETGSSGLYNEQFF; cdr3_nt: TGTGCCAGCAGTTTATGGGGCGAGACAGGGTCGAGCGGCCTGTACAATGAGCAGTTCTTC
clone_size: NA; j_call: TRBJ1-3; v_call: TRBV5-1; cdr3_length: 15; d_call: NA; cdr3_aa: CASSLATGVGNTIYF; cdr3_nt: TGCGCCAGCAGCTTGGCCACGGGGGTAGGAAACACCATATATTTT
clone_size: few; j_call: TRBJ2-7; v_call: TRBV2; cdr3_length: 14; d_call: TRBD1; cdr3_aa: CATSGTGGSYEQYF; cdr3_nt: TGTGCCACCTCCGGGACAGGGGGGTCCTACGAGCAGTACTTC
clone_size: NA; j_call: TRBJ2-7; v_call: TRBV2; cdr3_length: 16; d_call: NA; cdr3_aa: CASSEWGGVISYEQYF; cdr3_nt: TGTGCCAGCAGTGAATGGGGCGGGGTAATCTCCTACGAGCAGTACTTC
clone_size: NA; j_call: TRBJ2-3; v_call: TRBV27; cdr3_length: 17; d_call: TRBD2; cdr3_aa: CASSPGTSGRGSDTQYF; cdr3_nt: TGTGCCAGCAGTCCAGGGACTAGCGGGAGGGGGTCAGATACGCAGTATTTT
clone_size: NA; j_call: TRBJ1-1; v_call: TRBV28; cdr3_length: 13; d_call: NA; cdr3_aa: CASSSGGNTEAFF; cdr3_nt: TGTGCCAGCAGTAGCGGAGGGAACACTGAAGCTTTCTTT
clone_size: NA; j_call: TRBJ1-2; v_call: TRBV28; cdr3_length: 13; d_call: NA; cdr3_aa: CASSLSQGKGYTF; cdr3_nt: TGTGCCAGCAGTTTATCGCAGGGAAAGGGCTACACCTTC
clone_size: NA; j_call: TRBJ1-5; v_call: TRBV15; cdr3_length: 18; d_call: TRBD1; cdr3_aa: CATSRDTTGRKRNQPQNF; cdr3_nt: TGTGCCACCAGCAGAGATACGACAGGGAGAAAGCGCAATCAGCCCCAGAATTTT
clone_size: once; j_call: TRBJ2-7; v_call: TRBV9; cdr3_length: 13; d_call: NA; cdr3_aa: CASSVGQNYEQYF; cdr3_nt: TGTGCCAGCAGCGTAGGACAGAACTACGAGCAGTACTTC
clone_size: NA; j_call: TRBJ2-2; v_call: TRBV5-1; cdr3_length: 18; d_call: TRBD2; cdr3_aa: CASSLGTSGSVGTGELFF; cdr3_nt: TGCGCCAGCAGCTTGGGCACTAGCGGGAGCGTGGGGACCGGGGAGCTGTTTTTT
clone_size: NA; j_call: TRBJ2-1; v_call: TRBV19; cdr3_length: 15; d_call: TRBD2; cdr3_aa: CASSTVAGGYNEQFF; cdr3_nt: TGTGCCAGTAGTACCGTAGCGGGGGGATACAATGAGCAGTTCTTC
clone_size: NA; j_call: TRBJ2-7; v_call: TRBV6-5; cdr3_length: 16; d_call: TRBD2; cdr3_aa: CASSYSPFSGSDEQYF; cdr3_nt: TGTGCCAGCAGTTACTCGCCCTTTAGCGGGAGCGACGAGCAGTACTTC
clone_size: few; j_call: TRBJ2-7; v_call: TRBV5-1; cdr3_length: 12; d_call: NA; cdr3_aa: CASSLGGYEQYF; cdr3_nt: TGCGCCAGCAGCTTGGGAGGGTACGAGCAGTACTTC
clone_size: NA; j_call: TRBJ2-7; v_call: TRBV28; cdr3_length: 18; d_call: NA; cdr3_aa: CASSTTWVNRERPYEQYF; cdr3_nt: TGTGCCAGCAGTACTACCTGGGTGAACAGGGAGCGCCCCTACGAGCAGTACTTC
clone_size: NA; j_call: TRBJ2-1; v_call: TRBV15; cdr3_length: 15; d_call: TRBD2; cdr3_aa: CATSIDSGRAYEQFF; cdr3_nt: TGTGCCACCAGCATCGATAGCGGGAGGGCCTATGAGCAGTTCTTC
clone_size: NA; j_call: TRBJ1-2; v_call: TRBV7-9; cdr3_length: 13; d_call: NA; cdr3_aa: CASSLGRVYGYTF; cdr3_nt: TGTGCCAGCAGCTTAGGCAGGGTCTATGGCTACACCTTC
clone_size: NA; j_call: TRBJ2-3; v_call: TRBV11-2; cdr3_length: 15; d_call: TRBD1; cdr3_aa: CASSSEGQGMDTQYF; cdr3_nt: TGTGCCAGCAGCTCAGAGGGACAGGGGATGGATACGCAGTATTTT
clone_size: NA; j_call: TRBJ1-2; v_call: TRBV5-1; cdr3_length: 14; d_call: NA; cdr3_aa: CASSLVARGYGYTF; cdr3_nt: TGCGCCAGCAGCTTGGTCGCCAGGGGCTATGGCTACACCTTC
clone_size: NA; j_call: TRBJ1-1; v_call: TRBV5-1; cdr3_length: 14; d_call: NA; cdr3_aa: CASSLYRDNTEAFF; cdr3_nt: TGCGCCAGCAGCTTGTACAGGGACAACACTGAAGCTTTCTTT
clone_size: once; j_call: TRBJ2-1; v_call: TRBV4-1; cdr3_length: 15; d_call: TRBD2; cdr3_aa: CASSQVGTSKNEQFF; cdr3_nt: TGCGCCAGCAGCCAAGTCGGGACTAGCAAGAATGAGCAGTTCTTC
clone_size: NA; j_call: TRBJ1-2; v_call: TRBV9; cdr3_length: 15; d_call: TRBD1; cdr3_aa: CASSTSGQGNYGYTF; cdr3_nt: TGTGCCAGCAGCACCTCAGGACAGGGAAACTATGGCTACACCTTC
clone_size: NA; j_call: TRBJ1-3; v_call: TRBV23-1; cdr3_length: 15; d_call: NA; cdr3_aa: CASSPDGGSGNTIYF; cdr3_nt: TGCGCCAGCAGTCCGGACGGGGGATCTGGAAACACCATATATTTT
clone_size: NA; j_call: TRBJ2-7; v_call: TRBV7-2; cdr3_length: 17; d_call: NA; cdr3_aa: CASSLAKTGTITYEQYF; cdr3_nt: TGTGCCAGCAGCTTAGCAAAAACCGGGACAATAACCTACGAGCAGTACTTC
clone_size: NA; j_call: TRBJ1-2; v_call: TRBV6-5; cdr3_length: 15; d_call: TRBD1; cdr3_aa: CASRGTGGTNYGYTF; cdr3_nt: TGTGCCAGCAGAGGGACAGGGGGGACCAACTATGGCTACACCTTC
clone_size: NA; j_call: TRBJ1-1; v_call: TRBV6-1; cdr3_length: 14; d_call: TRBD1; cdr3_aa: CATFGTGGRTEAFF; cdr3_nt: TGTGCCACCTTCGGGACAGGGGGACGCACTGAAGCTTTCTTT
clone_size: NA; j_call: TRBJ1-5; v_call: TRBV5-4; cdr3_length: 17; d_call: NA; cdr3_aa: CASSLGHILRQHQPQHF; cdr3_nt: TGTGCCAGCAGCTTGGGTCATATCCTTCGACAGCATCAGCCCCAGCATTTT